What follows is one T cell receptor (beta chain) and its context. The source of the sample is a study of blood T cell repertoires in COVID-19. Study in general: Both acute and convalescent COVID-19 samples were obtained from the United States, Italy and Spain.

How the authors handled the data: Amplification with reference gene primers provided the estimates of nucleated cell counts. Generated by immunoSEQ multiplex PCR, the TCRdb table keeps only in-frame clones and is missing some. That table furnishes V, J and clone size, whereas the DNA furnished D and trimming. Found here are a few hundred thousand clones, approximately 81% of them singletons; the top ten hold about 2.5%. In germline, CDR1 is SGHRS, CDR2 YFSETQ. This CDR3 spans 16 amino acids. V lost 4 bases to trimming and J lost 3 bases; unmatched junction nucleotides: 9. The origin of this receptor is a woman in her forties or fifties who had recovered from COVID-19. Sample: PBMCs or T cells enriched from blood (not recorded which). V gene TRBV5-1 combines with J gene TRBJ1-4, with TRBD1 identical over 7 bases. This chain's CDR3 is CASSHRHRGANEKLFF. CDR3 bases: TGCGCCAGCAGCCACCGGCACAGGGGAGCTAATGAAAAACTGTTTTTT.